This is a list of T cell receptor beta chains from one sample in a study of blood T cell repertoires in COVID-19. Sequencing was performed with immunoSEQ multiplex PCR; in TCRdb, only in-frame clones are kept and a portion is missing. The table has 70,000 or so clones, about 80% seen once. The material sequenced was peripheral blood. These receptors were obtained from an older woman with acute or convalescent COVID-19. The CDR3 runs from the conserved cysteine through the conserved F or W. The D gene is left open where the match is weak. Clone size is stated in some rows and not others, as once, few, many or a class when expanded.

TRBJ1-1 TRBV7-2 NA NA CASSLGAAYNTEAFF TGTGCCAGCAGCTTAGGGGCAGCTTACAACACTGAAGCTTTCTTT
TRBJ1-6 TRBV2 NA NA CASSEARKNSPLHF TGTGCCAGCAGTGAAGCGAGAAAAAATTCACCCCTCCACTTT
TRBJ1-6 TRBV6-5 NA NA CASSYRNSPLHF TGTGCCAGCAGTTATAGAAATTCACCCCTCCACTTT
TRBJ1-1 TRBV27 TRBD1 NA CASSTGTGRNTEAFF TGTGCCAGCAGTACCGGGACAGGGCGAAACACTGAAGCTTTCTTT
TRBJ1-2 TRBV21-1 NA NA CASSLLGQGDYGYTF TGTGCCAGCAGCCTCCTCGGGCAGGGCGACTATGGCTACACCTTC
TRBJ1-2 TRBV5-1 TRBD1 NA CASSLEGALREDGYTF TGCGCCAGCAGCTTGGAGGGGGCGCTACGTGAAGATGGCTACACCTTC
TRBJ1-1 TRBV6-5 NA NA CASSRDSNTEAFF TGTGCCAGCAGCCGTGACTCGAACACTGAAGCTTTCTTT
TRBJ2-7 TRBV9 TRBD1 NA CASSVAAGQGAYEQYF TGTGCCAGCAGCGTAGCCGCGGGACAGGGGGCGTACGAGCAGTACTTC
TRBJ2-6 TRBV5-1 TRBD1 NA CASSPNRGSPGANVLTF TGCGCCAGCAGCCCAAACAGGGGTTCGCCCGGGGCCAACGTCCTGACTTTC
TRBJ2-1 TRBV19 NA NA CASSMTLRESYNEQFF TGTGCCAGTAGTATGACCCTCCGGGAGAGCTACAATGAGCAGTTCTTC
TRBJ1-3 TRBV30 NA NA CAWRDIQGHPSGNTIYF TGTGCCTGGAGGGATATCCAGGGCCACCCCTCTGGAAACACCATATATTTT
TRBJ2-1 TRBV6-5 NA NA CASSLRRVSYNEQFF TGTGCCAGCAGCCTGCGTCGGGTGTCCTACAATGAGCAGTTCTTC
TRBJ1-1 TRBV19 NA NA CASSARTEAFF TGTGCCAGTAGTGCGCGGACTGAAGCTTTCTTT
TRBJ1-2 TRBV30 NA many CAWSAGGSSIDGYTF TGTGCCTGGTCCGCGGGGGGTTCGAGTATCGATGGCTACACCTTC
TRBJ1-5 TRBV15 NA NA CATSRDAGVGQPQHF TGTGCCACCAGCAGAGATGCGGGGGTAGGACAGCCCCAGCATTTT
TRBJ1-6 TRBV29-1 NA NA CSVAVQGSNSPLHF TGCAGCGTTGCGGTTCAGGGGAGTAATTCACCCCTCCACTTT
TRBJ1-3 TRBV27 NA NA CASLPPWRGGNTIYF TGTGCCAGCCTGCCCCCATGGAGGGGTGGAAACACCATATATTTT
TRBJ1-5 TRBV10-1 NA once CASMRGGGNQPQHF TGCGCCAGCATGCGAGGGGGGGGTAATCAGCCCCAGCATTTT
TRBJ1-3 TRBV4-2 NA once CASSQEAGSAIGNTIYF TGTGCCAGCAGCCAAGAGGCAGGCTCGGCCATAGGAAACACCATATATTTT
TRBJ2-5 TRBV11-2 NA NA CASSLGIGNRVQETQYF TGTGCCAGCAGCTTAGGAATTGGGAACAGGGTCCAAGAGACCCAGTACTTC
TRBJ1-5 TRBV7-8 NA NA CASSVREDQPQHF TGTGCCAGCAGCGTCCGGGAGGATCAGCCCCAGCATTTT
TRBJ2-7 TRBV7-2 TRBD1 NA CASSFSGGTAAQYF TGTGCCAGCAGCTTCTCAGGGGGCACGGCGGCGCAGTACTTC
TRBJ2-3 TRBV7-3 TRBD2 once CASSSRTSGGHTDTQYF TGTGCCAGCAGCTCCCGGACTAGCGGTGGGCACACAGATACGCAGTATTTT
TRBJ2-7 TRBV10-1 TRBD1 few CASSESPGQGTEQYF TGCGCCAGCAGTGAGTCTCCGGGACAGGGGACCGAGCAGTACTTC
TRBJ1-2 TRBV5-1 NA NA CASSPESSFYGYTF TGCGCCAGCAGCCCAGAAAGTTCTTTCTATGGCTACACCTTC
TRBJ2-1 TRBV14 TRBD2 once CASSQLAGGNNEQFF TGTGCCAGCAGTCAGCTAGCGGGGGGTAACAATGAGCAGTTCTTC
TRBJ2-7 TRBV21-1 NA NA CASSKAHPGTGILIFFGSTYEQYF TGTGCCAGCAGCAAAGCACACCCGGGGACAGGGATTTTGATTTTCTTTGGTTCAACCTACGAGCAGTACTTC
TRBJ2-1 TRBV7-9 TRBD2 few CASSRRLLAGGTTYNEQFF TGTGCCAGCAGCCGACGATTACTAGCGGGGGGCACCACCTACAATGAGCAGTTCTTC
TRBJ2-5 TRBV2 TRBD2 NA CASSEPLAGTQETQYF TGTGCCAGCAGTGAACCCCTAGCGGGGACCCAAGAGACCCAGTACTTC
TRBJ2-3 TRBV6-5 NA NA CASRFPRGVQYF TGTGCCAGCAGATTCCCCAGGGGTGTGCAGTATTTT
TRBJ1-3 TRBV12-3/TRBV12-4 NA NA CASSLGNTIYF TGTGCCAGCAGTCTTGGAAACACCATATATTTT
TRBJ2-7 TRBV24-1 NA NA CATSDPTTYEQYF TGTGCCACCAGTGACCCGACTACCTACGAGCAGTACTTC
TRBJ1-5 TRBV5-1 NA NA CASSPGLKRNQPQHF TGCGCCAGCAGCCCGGGATTAAAACGGAATCAGCCCCAGCATTTT
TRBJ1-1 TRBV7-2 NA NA CASSFPRGGAEAFF TGTGCCAGCAGCTTTCCGCGGGGAGGGGCTGAAGCTTTCTTT
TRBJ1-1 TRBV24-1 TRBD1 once CATSDSAGGITEAFF TGTGCCACCAGTGATTCCGCAGGGGGCATCACTGAAGCTTTCTTT
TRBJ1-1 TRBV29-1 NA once CSAWISGVNTEAFF TGCAGCGCCTGGATCTCCGGGGTGAACACTGAAGCTTTCTTT
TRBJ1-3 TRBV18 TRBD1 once CASSPPNDRAGNTIYF TGTGCCAGCTCACCACCTAACGACAGGGCTGGAAACACCATATATTTT
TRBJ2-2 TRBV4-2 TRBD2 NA CASSQGTSGGANTGELFF TGTGCCAGCAGCCAAGGGACTAGCGGGGGCGCGAACACCGGGGAGCTGTTTTTT
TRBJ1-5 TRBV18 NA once CASSPGGDSNQPQHF TGTGCCAGCTCACCTGGCGGGGATAGCAATCAGCCCCAGCATTTT
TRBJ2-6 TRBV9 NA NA CASSPRMSGANVLTF TGTGCCAGCAGCCCCCGTATGTCTGGGGCCAACGTCCTGACTTTC
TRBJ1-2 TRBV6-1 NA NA CASSDVVRADYGYTF TGTGCCAGCAGTGACGTCGTCAGGGCCGACTATGGCTACACCTTC
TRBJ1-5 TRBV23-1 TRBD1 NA CASRWTGEDYSNQPQHF TGCGCCAGCAGATGGACAGGGGAGGACTATAGCAATCAGCCCCAGCATTTT
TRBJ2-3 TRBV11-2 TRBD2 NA CASSLGLAEHTDTQYF TGTGCCAGCAGCTTGGGTCTAGCGGAACATACAGATACGCAGTATTTT
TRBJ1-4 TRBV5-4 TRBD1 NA CASSPDRGLEKLFF TGTGCCAGCAGCCCGGACAGGGGGCTTGAAAAACTGTTTTTT
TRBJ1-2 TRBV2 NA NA CASGLESGAYGYTF TGTGCCAGCGGATTGGAATCAGGGGCCTATGGCTACACCTTC
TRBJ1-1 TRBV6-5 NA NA CASSYGRTNTEAFF TGTGCCAGCAGTTACGGCAGAACGAACACTGAAGCTTTCTTT
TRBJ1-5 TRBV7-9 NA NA CASSLAGDQPQHF TGTGCCAGCAGCTTGGCAGGGGATCAGCCCCAGCATTTT
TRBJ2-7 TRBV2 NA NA CASSEGAPSYEQYF TGTGCCAGCAGTGAGGGGGCTCCCTCCTACGAGCAGTACTTC
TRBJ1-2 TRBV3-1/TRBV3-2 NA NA CASNDPWDTEYGYTF TGTGCCAGCAACGACCCATGGGACACGGAATATGGCTACACCTTC
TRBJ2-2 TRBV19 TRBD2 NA CAVQGTSGGQNTGELFF TGTGCCGTCCAAGGGACTAGCGGGGGACAGAACACCGGGGAGCTGTTTTTT
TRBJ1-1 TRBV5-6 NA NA CASSPPGRQRNTEAFF TGTGCCAGCAGCCCCCCTGGTCGACAGAGGAACACTGAAGCTTTCTTT
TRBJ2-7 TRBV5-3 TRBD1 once CARSLTAWDRDTYEQYF TGTGCCAGAAGCTTGACGGCTTGGGACAGGGATACCTACGAGCAGTACTTC
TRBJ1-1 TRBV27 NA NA CASSSFTEAFF TGTGCCAGCTCCAGTTTCACTGAAGCTTTCTTT
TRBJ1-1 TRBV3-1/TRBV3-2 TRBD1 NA CASSSPGQGAEAFF TGTGCCAGCAGCTCGCCCGGACAGGGCGCTGAAGCTTTCTTT
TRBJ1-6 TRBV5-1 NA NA CASSLQGYDNSPLHF TGCGCCAGCAGCTTGCAGGGTTATGATAATTCACCCCTCCACTTT
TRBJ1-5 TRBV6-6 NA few CASSQSPGSAEGGNQPQHF TGTGCCAGCAGTCAATCTCCGGGTTCTGCCGAAGGGGGCAATCAGCCCCAGCATTTT
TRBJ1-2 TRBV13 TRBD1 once CASSEGTGDYGYTF TGTGCCAGCAGCGAAGGGACAGGGGACTATGGCTACACCTTC